This T cell receptor (beta chain) was observed in a study of shared clonotypes between healthy human individuals. General observations from the study: Some naive CD4 clonotypes, about 5.5%, turned up in common across four donors. Depth was large, yet rarefaction showed that sorted-subset sequencing was incomplete. It was only blood that was sampled, and tissue repertoires likely differ.

CDR1 is SNHLY and CDR2 is FYNNEI in the germline V gene. V was pared by 0 bases and J by 7 bases, with 10 bases between. The CDR3 is 13 amino acids. Only CD45RO-negative cells positively selected for CCR7 counted as naive CD8 cells, so terminally differentiated effector memory CD45RA+ cells were excluded. Assay execution took place at the deep level. Generated by immunoSEQ multiplex PCR, the TCRdb table keeps only in-frame clones and is missing some. The data show approximately 600,000 clones, around 95% seen once. To note about this clone: Its antigen is undetermined.

The source of this sequence is a young woman in good health. Sequencing was done on a sample of naive CD8+ T cells sorted from blood. The chain uses TRBV2 and TRBJ2-7; D not resolved. This CDR3 reads CASSEALSQEQYF. DNA of the CDR3: TGTGCCAGCAGTGAAGCGCTTTCGCAGGAGCAGTACTTC.